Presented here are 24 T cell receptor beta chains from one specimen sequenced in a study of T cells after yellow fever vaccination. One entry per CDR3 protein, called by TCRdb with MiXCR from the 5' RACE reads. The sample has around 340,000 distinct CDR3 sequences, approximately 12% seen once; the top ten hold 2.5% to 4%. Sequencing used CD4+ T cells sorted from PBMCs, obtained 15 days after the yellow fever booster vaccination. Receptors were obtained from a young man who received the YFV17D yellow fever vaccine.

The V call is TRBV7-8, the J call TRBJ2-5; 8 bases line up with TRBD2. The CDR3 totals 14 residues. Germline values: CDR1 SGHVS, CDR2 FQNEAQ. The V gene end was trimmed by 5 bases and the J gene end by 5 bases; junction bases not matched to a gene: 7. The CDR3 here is CASSTRGGWETQYF. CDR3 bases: TGTGCCAGCAGCACCCGGGGGGGTTGGGAGACCCAGTACTTC.

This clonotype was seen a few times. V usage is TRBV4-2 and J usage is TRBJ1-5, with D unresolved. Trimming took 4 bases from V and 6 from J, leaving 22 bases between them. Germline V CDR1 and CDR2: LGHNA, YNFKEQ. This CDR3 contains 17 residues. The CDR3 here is CASSLRSSGDQGQPQHF. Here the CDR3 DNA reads TGTGCCAGCAGCCTCCGATCATCCGGCGATCAAGGTCAGCCCCAGCATTTT.

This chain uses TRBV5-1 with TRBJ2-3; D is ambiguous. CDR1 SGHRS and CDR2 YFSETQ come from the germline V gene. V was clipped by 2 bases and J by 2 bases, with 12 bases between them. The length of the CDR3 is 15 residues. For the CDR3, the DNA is TGCGCCAGCAGCTTAGAGAGCGAATACACAGATACGCAGTATTTT. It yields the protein CASSLESEYTDTQYF.

The CDR3 DNA follows: TGTGCCAGCAGTTTAACCCCCGCGGCGACCCAGTACTTC. It is translated as CASSLTPAATQYF. The V and J genes are TRBV28 and TRBJ2-5, with unresolved D. Germline CDR1 reads MDHEN; CDR2 reads SYDVKM. This CDR3 spans 13 amino acids. V lost 2 bases, J lost 7 bases, and 11 bases lay in between.

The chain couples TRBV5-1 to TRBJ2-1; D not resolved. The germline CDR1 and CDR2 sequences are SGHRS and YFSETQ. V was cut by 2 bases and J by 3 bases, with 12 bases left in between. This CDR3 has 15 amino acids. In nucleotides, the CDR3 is TGCGCCAGCAGCTTAGGATTTGGGGACTACAATGAGCAGTTCTTC. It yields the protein CASSLGFGDYNEQFF.

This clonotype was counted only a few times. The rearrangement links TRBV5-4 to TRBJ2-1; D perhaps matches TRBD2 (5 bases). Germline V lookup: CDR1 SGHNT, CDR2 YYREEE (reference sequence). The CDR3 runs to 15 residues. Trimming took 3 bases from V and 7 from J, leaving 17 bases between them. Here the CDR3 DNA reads TGTGCCAGCAGCTCCCCGGGGAAGGGTAGGAATGAGCAGTTCTTC. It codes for CASSSPGKGRNEQFF.

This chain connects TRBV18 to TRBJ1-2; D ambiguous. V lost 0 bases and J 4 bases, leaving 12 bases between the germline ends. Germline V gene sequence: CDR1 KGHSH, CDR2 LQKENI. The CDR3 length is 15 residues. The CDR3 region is CASSPPDAGPYGYTF. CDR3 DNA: TGTGCCAGCTCACCACCGGACGCCGGACCCTATGGCTACACCTTC.

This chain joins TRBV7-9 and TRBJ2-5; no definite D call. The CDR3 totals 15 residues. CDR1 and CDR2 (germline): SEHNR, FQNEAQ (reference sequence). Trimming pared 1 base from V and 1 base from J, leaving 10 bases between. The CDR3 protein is CASSLGRRRQETQYF. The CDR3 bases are TGTGCCAGCAGCTTAGGGAGACGCCGCCAAGAGACCCAGTACTTC. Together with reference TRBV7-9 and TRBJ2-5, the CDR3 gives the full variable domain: DTGVSQNPRHKITKRGQNVTFRCDPISEHNRLYWYRQTLGQGPEFLTYFQNEAQLEKSRLLSDRFSAERPKGSFSTLEIQRTEQGDSAMYLCASSLGRRRQETQYFGPGTRLLVL.

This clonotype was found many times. The CDR3 loop is CASSRNPVGGGYTF. The CDR3 DNA reads TGTGCCAGCAGCCGCAATCCTGTGGGGGGGGGCTACACCTTC. This chain connects TRBV6-5 to TRBJ1-2; possible D gene TRBD1, 5 bases. From germline, CDR1 is MNHEY and CDR2 SVGAGI. V dropped 6 bases and J dropped 8 bases, with 19 bases sitting between them. There are 14 residues in the CDR3.

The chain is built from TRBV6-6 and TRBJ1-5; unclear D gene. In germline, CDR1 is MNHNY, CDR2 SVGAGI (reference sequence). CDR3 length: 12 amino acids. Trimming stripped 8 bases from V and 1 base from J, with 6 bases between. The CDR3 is CASGPSNQPQHF. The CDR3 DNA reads TGTGCCAGCGGCCCGAGCAATCAGCCCCAGCATTTT.

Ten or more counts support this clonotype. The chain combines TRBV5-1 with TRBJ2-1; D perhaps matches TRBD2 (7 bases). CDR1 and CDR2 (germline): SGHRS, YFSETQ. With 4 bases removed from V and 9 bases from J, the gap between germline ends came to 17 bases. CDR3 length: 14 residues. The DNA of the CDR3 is TGCGCCAGCAGCCGGGGCGGGGGCGGTTTTGAGCAGTTCTTC. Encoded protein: CASSRGGGGFEQFF.

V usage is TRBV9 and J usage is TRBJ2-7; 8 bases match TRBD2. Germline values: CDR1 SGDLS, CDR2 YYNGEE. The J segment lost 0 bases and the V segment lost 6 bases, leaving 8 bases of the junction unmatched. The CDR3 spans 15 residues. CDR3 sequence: CASTAGGTGSYEQYF. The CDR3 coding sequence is TGTGCCAGCACCGCGGGAGGTACCGGCTCCTACGAGCAGTACTTC.

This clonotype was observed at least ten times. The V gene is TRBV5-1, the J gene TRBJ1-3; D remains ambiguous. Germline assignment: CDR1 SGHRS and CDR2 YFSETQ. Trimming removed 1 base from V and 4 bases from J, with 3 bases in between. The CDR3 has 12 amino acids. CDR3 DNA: TGCGCCAGCAGCTTGTCCGGAAACACCATATATTTT. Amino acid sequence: CASSLSGNTIYF.

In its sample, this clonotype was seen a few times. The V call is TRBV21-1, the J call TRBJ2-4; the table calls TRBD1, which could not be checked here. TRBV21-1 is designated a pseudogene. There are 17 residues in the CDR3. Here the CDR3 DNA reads TGTGCCAGCAGCAAGTCCGGGACAGGGCCAGCCAAAAACATTCAGTACTTC. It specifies CASSKSGTGPAKNIQYF.

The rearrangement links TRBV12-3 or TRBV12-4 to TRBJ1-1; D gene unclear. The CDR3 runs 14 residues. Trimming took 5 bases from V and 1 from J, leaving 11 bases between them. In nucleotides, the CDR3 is TGTGCCAGCAGTCTGCGGCAGACGAACACTGAAGCTTTCTTT. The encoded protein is CASSLRQTNTEAFF.

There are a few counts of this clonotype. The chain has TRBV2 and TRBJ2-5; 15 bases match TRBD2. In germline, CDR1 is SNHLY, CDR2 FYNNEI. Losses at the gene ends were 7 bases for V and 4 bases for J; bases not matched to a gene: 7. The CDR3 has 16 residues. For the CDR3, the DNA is TGTGCCAGCAATGGACTAGCGGGGGGGGCCGGAGAGACCCAGTACTTC. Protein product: CASNGLAGGAGETQYF.

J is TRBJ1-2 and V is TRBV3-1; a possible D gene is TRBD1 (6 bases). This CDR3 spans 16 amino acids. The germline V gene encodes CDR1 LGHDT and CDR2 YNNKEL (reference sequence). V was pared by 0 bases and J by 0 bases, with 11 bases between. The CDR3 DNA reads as TGTGCCAGCAGCCAAGATGGAACAGGGACTAACTATGGCTACACCTTC. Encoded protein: CASSQDGTGTNYGYTF.

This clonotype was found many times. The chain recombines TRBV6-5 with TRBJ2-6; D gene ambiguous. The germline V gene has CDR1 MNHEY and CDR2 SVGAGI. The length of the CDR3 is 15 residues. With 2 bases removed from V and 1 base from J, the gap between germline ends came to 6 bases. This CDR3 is CASSYQESGANVLTF. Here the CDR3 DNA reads TGTGCCAGCAGTTACCAGGAATCTGGGGCCAACGTCCTGACTTTC.

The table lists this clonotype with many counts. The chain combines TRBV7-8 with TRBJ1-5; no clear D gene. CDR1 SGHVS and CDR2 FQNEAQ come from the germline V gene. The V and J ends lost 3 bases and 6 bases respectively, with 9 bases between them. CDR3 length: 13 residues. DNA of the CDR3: TGTGCCAGCAGCTTTGCAGAGCTTCAGCCCCAGCATTTT. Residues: CASSFAELQPQHF.

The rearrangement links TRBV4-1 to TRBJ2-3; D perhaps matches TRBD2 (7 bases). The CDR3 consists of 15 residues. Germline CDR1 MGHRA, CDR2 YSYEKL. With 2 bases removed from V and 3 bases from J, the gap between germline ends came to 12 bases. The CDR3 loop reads CASSQSRGRTDTQYF. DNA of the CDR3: TGCGCCAGCAGCCAATCGCGGGGGCGGACAGATACGCAGTATTTT.

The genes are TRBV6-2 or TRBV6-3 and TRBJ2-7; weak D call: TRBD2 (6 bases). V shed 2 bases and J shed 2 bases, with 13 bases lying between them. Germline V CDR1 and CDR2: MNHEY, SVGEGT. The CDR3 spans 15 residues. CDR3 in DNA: TGTGCCAGCAGTTACGGCGGGGTAAAAGCCTACGAGCAGTACGTC. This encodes CASSYGGVKAYEQYV.

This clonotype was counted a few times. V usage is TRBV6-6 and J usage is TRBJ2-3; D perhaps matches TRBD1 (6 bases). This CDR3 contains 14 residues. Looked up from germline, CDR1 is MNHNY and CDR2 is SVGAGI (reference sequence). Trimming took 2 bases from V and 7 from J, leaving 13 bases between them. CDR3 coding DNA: TGTGCCAGCAGTTACACGGACAGATTAAATACGCAGTATTTT. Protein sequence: CASSYTDRLNTQYF.

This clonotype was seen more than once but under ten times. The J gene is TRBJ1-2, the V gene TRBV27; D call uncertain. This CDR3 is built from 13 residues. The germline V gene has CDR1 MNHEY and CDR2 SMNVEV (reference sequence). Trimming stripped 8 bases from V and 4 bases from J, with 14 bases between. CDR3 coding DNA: TGTGCCAGCTACATCGATGAGGGCTATGGCTACACCTTC. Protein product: CASYIDEGYGYTF.

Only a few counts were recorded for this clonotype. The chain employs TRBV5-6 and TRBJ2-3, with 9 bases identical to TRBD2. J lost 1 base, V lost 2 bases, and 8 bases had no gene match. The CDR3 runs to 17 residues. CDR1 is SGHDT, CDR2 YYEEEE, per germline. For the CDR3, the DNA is TGTGCCAGCAGCTTTAGGTTAGCGGGGGCGGGCACAGATACGCAGTATTTT. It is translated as CASSFRLAGAGTDTQYF.